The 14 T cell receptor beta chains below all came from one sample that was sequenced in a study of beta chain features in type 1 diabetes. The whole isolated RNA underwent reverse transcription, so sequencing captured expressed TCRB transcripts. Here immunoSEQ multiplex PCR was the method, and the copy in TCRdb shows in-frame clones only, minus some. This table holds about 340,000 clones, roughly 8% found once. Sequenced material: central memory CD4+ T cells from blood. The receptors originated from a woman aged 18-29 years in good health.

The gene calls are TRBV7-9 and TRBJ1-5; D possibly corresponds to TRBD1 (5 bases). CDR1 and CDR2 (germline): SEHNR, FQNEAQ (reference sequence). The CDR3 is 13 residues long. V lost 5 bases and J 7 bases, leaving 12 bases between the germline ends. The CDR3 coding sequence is TGTGCCAGCAGCCCGCGGAGGGACCAGCCCCAGCATTTT. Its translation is CASSPRRDQPQHF.

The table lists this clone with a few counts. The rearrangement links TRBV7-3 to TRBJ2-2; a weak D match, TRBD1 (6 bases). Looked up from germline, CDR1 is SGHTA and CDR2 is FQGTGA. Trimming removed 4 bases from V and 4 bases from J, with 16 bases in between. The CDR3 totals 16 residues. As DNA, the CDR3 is TGTGCCAGCAGCTCGTCCGGGACAAGGTTCACCGGGGAGCTGTTTTTT. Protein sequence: CASSSSGTRFTGELFF.

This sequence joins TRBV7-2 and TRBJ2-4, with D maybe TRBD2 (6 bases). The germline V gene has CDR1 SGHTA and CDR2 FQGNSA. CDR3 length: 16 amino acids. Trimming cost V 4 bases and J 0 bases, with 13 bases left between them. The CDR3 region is CASSSYLAVAKNIQYF. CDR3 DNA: TGTGCCAGCAGCTCTTACTTAGCGGTAGCCAAAAACATTCAGTACTTC.

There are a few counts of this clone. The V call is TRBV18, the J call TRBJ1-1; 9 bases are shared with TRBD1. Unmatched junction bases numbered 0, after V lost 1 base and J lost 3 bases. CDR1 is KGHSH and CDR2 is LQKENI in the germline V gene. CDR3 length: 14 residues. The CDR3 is CASSPRTGDTEAFF. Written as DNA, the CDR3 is TGTGCCAGCTCACCACGGACAGGGGACACTGAAGCTTTCTTT. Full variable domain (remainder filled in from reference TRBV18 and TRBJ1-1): NAGVMQNPRHLVRRRGQEARLRCSPMKGHSHVYWYRQLPEEGLKFMVYLQKENIIDESGMPKERFSAEFPKEGPSILRIQQVVRGDSAAYFCASSPRTGDTEAFFGQGTRLTVV.

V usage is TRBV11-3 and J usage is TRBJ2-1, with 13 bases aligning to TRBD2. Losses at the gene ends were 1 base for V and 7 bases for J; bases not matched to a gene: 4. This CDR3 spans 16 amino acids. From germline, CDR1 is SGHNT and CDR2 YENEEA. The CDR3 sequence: CASSLGTSGRVNEQFF. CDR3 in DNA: TGTGCCAGCAGCTTAGGGACTAGCGGGAGAGTAAATGAGCAGTTCTTC.

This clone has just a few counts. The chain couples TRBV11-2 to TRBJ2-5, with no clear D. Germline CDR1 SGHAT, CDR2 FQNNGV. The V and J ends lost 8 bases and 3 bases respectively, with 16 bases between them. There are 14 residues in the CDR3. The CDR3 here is CASRSLVRKETQYF. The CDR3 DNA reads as TGTGCCAGCCGTTCGCTTGTGCGCAAAGAGACCCAGTACTTC.

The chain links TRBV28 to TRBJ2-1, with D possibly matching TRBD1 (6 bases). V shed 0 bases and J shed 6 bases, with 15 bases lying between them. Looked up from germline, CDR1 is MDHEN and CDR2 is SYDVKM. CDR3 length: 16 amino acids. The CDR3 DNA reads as TGTGCCAGCAGTTTATGGGGTGGGGGCGCTGGCAATGAGCAGTTCTTC. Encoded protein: CASSLWGGGAGNEQFF.

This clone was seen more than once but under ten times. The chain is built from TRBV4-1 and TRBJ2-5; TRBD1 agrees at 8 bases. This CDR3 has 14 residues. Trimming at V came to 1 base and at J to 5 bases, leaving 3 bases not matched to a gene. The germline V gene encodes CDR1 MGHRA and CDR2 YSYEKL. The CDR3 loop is CASSQGQGFETQYF. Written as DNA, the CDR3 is TGCGCCAGCAGCCAAGGACAGGGGTTCGAGACCCAGTACTTC.

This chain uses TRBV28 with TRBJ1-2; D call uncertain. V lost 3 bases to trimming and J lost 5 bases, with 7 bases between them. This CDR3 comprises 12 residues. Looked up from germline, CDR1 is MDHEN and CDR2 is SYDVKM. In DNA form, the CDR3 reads TGTGCCAGCAGTTTTTTGCAGTATGGCTACACCTTC. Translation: CASSFLQYGYTF.

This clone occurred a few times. The CDR3 DNA follows: TGTGCCAGCAGCATTGCCCGAAACAGGGTACGGTATGGCTACACCTTC. Protein sequence: CASSIARNRVRYGYTF. The chain is built from TRBV5-6 and TRBJ1-2, with TRBD1 as a possible D gene (6 bases). The CDR3 spans 16 residues. V was clipped by 4 bases and J by 5 bases, with 21 bases between them. From germline, CDR1 is SGHDT and CDR2 YYEEEE.

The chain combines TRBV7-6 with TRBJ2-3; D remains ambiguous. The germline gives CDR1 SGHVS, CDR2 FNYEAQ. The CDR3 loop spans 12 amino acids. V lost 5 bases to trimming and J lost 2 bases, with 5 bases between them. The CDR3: CASSKNTDTQYF. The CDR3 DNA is TGTGCCAGCAGCAAGAACACAGATACGCAGTATTTT.

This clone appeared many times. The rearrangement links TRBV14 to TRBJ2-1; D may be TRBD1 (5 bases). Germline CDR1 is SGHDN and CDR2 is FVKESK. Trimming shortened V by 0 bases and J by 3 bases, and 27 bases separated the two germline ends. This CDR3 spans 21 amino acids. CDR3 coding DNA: TGTGCCAGCAGCCAAGATTGGCGTGCGACCACCGCGGCGACAGACTACAATGAGCAGTTCTTC. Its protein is CASSQDWRATTAATDYNEQFF.

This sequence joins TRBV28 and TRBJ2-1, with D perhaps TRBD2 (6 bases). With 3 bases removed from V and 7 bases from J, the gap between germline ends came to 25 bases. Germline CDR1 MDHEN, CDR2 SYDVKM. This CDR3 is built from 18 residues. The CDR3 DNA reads TGTGCCAGCAGTTTGAGGTTTTCACGGGAGAAGACGTCGAATGAGCAGTTCTTC. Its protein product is CASSLRFSREKTSNEQFF.

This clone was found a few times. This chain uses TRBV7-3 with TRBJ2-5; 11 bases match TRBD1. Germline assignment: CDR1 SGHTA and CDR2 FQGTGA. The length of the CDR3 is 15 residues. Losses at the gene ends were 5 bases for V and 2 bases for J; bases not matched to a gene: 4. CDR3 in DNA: TGTGCCAGCAGCCCGGACAGGGGGCCTCAAGAGACCCAGTACTTC. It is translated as CASSPDRGPQETQYF.